The 23 T cell receptor beta chains presented below share a single source sample, sequenced in a study of siplizumab effects on memory and regulatory T cells. Some clones are missing from TCRdb's copy, which holds only in-frame ones; the method was immunoSEQ multiplex PCR. The sample contains under 140,000 clones, roughly 92% of which appear only once. Sequencing was carried out using CD4+ T cells sorted from blood. These receptors came from a human donor in good health.

To note about this clone: This sample includes further DNA sequences coding for the same CDR3. The CDR3 coding sequence is TGTGCCAGCAGCTTGGGGCAGGGTAATGAAAAACTGTTTTTT. Translated: CASSLGQGNEKLFF. The rearrangement uses TRBV11-2 and TRBJ1-4; D perhaps matches TRBD1 (5 bases). V was clipped by 3 bases and J by 4 bases, with 9 bases between them. This CDR3 contains 14 residues. Germline V gives CDR1 SGHAT, CDR2 FQNNGV.

With regard to this clone: The identical CDR3 is also encoded by other nucleotide sequences in the sample. This chain uses TRBV9 with TRBJ1-5, with 9 bases identical to TRBD1. The trim removed 0 bases at V and 2 bases at J, leaving 0 bases unmatched. In germline, CDR1 is SGDLS, CDR2 YYNGEE. This CDR3 has 15 residues. Here the CDR3 DNA reads TGTGCCAGCAGCGTAGGGACAGGGGGCAATCAGCCCCAGCATTTT. Translating gives CASSVGTGGNQPQHF.

Only one count was recorded for this clone. V usage is TRBV4-1 and J usage is TRBJ2-1; D unresolved. This CDR3 region has 17 residues. The V gene lost 0 bases and the J gene lost 0 bases, with 12 bases spanning the gap. Germline values: CDR1 MGHRA, CDR2 YSYEKL. The CDR3 region is CASSQDLTRSSYNEQFF. The CDR3 region has the DNA TGCGCCAGCAGCCAAGACCTGACTCGATCCTCCTACAATGAGCAGTTCTTC.

This clone was counted only a few times. The chain couples TRBV7-9 to TRBJ2-1; TRBD2 matches 11 bases. Germline lookup yields CDR1 SEHNR and CDR2 FQNEAQ (reference sequence). Trimming took 0 bases from V and 6 from J; bases not matched to a gene: 1. The CDR3 runs to 15 residues. Written as DNA, the CDR3 is TGTGCCAGCAGCTTAGCTAGCGGGGGGGCCAATGAGCAGTTCTTC. It encodes CASSLASGGANEQFF.

The V call is TRBV19, the J call TRBJ1-5, with TRBD1 matching 10 bases. The CDR3 length is 17 residues. Germline V CDR1 and CDR2: LNHDA, SQIVND (reference sequence). V trimming: 6 bases; J trimming: 2 bases; junction bases outside the gene matches: 10. The CDR3, as DNA: TGTGCCAGTAGCGCCGGGACAGGGGAAGGGGGCAATCAGCCCCAGCATTTT. Its translation is CASSAGTGEGGNQPQHF.

Only one count was recorded for this clone. The chain combines TRBV5-1 with TRBJ2-3; 12 positions match TRBD2. Germline V gene data show CDR1 as SGHRS and CDR2 as YFSETQ. The CDR3 has 17 amino acids. V shed 0 bases, J shed 4 bases, and the junction held 6 bases outside the gene matches. The CDR3 region is CASSLGLAGVGADTQYF. The CDR3 nucleotides are TGCGCCAGCAGCTTGGGACTAGCGGGAGTAGGGGCAGATACGCAGTATTTT. Using reference TRBV5-1 and TRBJ2-3 for the parts outside the CDR3, the full variable domain is KAGVTQTPRYLIKTRGQQVTLSCSPISGHRSVSWYQQTPGQGLQFLFEYFSETQRNKGNFPGRFSGRQFSNSRSEMNVSTLELGDSALYLCASSLGLAGVGADTQYFGPGTRLTVL.

The chain is built from TRBV25-1 and TRBJ1-1; no definite D call. The germline V and J ends were trimmed by 2 bases and 0 bases, with 7 bases remaining between them. This CDR3 comprises 14 residues. Per the germline V gene, CDR1 is MGHDK and CDR2 is SYGVNS. CDR3 loop: CASSEQALNTEAFF. The CDR3 DNA reads as TGTGCCAGCAGTGAACAGGCCTTGAACACTGAAGCTTTCTTT. Full variable domain (remainder filled in from reference TRBV25-1 and TRBJ1-1): EADIYQTPRYLVIGTGKKITLECSQTMGHDKMYWYQQDPGMELHLIHYSYGVNSTEKGDLSSESTVSRIRTEHFPLTLESARPSHTSQYLCASSEQALNTEAFFGQGTRLTVV.

This chain connects TRBV4-1 to TRBJ2-2, with D tentatively TRBD2 (5 bases). Germline values: CDR1 MGHRA, CDR2 YSYEKL. The CDR3 is 16 amino acids. Trimming left V 2 bases short and J 5 bases short, with 15 bases between. CDR3 loop: CASSQLAVRLTGELFF. In nucleotides, the CDR3 is TGCGCCAGCAGCCAACTAGCCGTTCGTTTAACCGGGGAGCTGTTTTTT.

The chain recombines TRBV2 with TRBJ2-1; TRBD1 matches 9 bases. The CDR3 loop spans 17 amino acids. V shed 3 bases and J 0 bases; nucleotides not matched to a gene: 6. Germline loops: CDR1 SNHLY, CDR2 FYNNEI. The DNA of the CDR3 is TGTGCCAGCAGTGATGACAGGGGGTTTGGCTCCTACAATGAGCAGTTCTTC. It yields the protein CASSDDRGFGSYNEQFF.

The chain carries TRBV2 and TRBJ1-6; 8 bases line up with TRBD1. This CDR3 region has 13 residues. Trimming took 4 bases from V and 7 from J; bases not matched to a gene: 0. The germline CDR1 and CDR2 sequences are SNHLY and FYNNEI. CDR3: CASSGQGNSPLHF. DNA for the CDR3: TGTGCCAGCAGTGGACAGGGGAATTCACCCCTCCACTTT.

V usage is TRBV5-4 and J usage is TRBJ2-7; D is ambiguous. This CDR3 region has 13 residues. V was shortened by 1 base and J by 5 bases, with 10 bases between the two germline ends. CDR1 SGHNT and CDR2 YYREEE come from the germline V gene (reference sequence). CDR3 region: CASSLPAGDEQYF. As DNA, the CDR3 is TGTGCCAGCAGCTTGCCGGCAGGCGACGAGCAGTACTTC.

In its sample, this clone was seen a few times. The chain combines TRBV5-1 with TRBJ2-2; either TRBD1 or TRBD2 may fit D (5 bases each). With 0 bases removed from V and 4 bases from J, the gap between germline ends came to 13 bases. The CDR3 consists of 16 residues. In germline, CDR1 is SGHRS, CDR2 YFSETQ. CDR3: CASSLGGTLGTGELFF. The CDR3 DNA reads TGCGCCAGCAGCTTGGGGGGGACCTTGGGCACCGGGGAGCTGTTTTTT.

The CDR3 protein is CAITSGCEQFF. CDR3 DNA sequence: TGTGCCATTACGTCGGGGTGTGAGCAGTTCTTC. This chain uses TRBV2 with TRBJ2-1; D perhaps matches TRBD2 (5 bases). CDR3 length equals 11 residues. V lost 10 bases and J lost 9, with 13 bases in between. Germline loops: CDR1 SNHLY, CDR2 FYNNEI.

This clone was picked up one time. The CDR3 is CASSSGTSGYEQYF. In nucleotides, the CDR3 is TGCGCCAGCAGCTCCGGGACTAGCGGCTACGAGCAGTACTTC. The chain joins TRBV5-1 to TRBJ2-5; 11 bases are a match to TRBD2. Judging by the DNA end, TRBJ2-7 fits better; the J call may be wrong. This CDR3 is 14 amino acids long. Germline CDR1 reads SGHRS; CDR2 reads YFSETQ.

The chain uses TRBV7-9 and TRBJ2-2; 7 bases are a match to TRBD1. The CDR3 is 17 amino acids. The trim removed 3 bases at V and 2 bases at J, leaving 9 bases unmatched. The germline CDR1 and CDR2 sequences are SEHNR and FQNEAQ (reference sequence). CDR3: CASSFRQGDTNTGELFF. The CDR3 DNA reads TGTGCCAGCAGCTTCAGGCAGGGGGACACTAACACCGGGGAGCTGTTTTTT. The full variable domain, completed using reference TRBV7-9 and TRBJ2-2, is DTGVSQNPRHKITKRGQNVTFRCDPISEHNRLYWYRQTLGQGPEFLTYFQNEAQLEKSRLLSDRFSAERPKGSFSTLEIQRTEQGDSAMYLCASSFRQGDTNTGELFFGEGSRLTVL.

The rearrangement uses TRBV5-6 and TRBJ2-7; 8 bases map to TRBD1. The CDR3 runs 17 residues. J was trimmed by 0 bases and V by 4 bases; bases with no gene match: 12. Germline values: CDR1 SGHDT, CDR2 YYEEEE. In DNA, the CDR3 is TGTGCCAGCAGCACGGCCCCCTCAGGGGGCGGCTCCTACGAGCAGTACTTC. Its protein is CASSTAPSGGGSYEQYF.

The rearrangement joins TRBV5-1 to TRBJ2-7; D is possibly TRBD1 (6 bases). The CDR3 is 13 residues long. V shed 6 bases and J shed 3 bases, with 13 bases lying between them. CDR1 SGHRS and CDR2 YFSETQ come from the germline V gene. CDR3 coding DNA: TGCGCCAGCACCCCGGGACACAACTACGAGCAGTACTTC. This codes for CASTPGHNYEQYF.

The CDR3 nucleotides read TGTGCCAGCAGTCCATCTAGGGGAGAGACCCAGTACTTC. Translating it yields CASSPSRGETQYF. The chain is built from TRBV27 and TRBJ2-5; possibly TRBD1 for D (5 bases). This CDR3 spans 13 amino acids. In germline, CDR1 is MNHEY, CDR2 SMNVEV (reference sequence). V lost 5 bases to trimming and J lost 4 bases, with 11 bases between them.

V usage is TRBV9 and J usage is TRBJ2-3; perhaps TRBD2 as D (5 bases). With 3 bases removed from V and 11 bases from J, the gap between germline ends came to 19 bases. This CDR3 contains 14 residues. Per the germline V gene, CDR1 is SGDLS and CDR2 is YYNGEE. The CDR3 nucleotides are TGTGCCAGCAGCGCGGACCCGGGGTTCTTAGGGCAGTATTTT. It yields the protein CASSADPGFLGQYF.

This chain uses TRBV19 with TRBJ2-2; D is possibly TRBD1 (5 bases). The V end lost 2 bases, the J end lost 5 bases, and 9 bases lay between the germline ends. The CDR3 contains 14 residues. Germline values: CDR1 LNHDA, CDR2 SQIVND (reference sequence). CDR3 nucleotides: TGTGCCAGTAGTATACTGGCAGGGACCGGGGAGCTGTTTTTT. This gives the protein CASSILAGTGELFF. Based on the CDR3 plus reference TRBV19 and TRBJ2-2, the full variable domain is DGGITQSPKYLFRKEGQNVTLSCEQNLNHDAMYWYRQDPGQGLRLIYYSQIVNDFQKGDIAEGYSVSREKKESFPLTVTSAQKNPTAFYLCASSILAGTGELFFGEGSRLTVL.

The chain uses TRBV27 and TRBJ2-5; 9 positions match TRBD1. J was trimmed by 3 bases and V by 2 bases; bases with no gene match: 7. Germline assignment: CDR1 MNHEY and CDR2 SMNVEV (reference sequence). The CDR3 is 16 amino acids. CDR3 protein: CASSLKGDRVKETQYF. CDR3 nucleotides: TGTGCCAGCAGTTTAAAGGGGGACAGGGTGAAAGAGACCCAGTACTTC.

This clone was seen once. J is TRBJ2-1 and V is TRBV20-1; D gene uncertain. This CDR3 has 11 residues. The germline V gene encodes CDR1 DFQATT and CDR2 SNEGSKA (reference sequence). V was cut by 6 bases and J by 10 bases, with 13 bases left in between. The CDR3 sequence is CSALDAWEQFF. Written as DNA, the CDR3 is TGCAGTGCCTTGGACGCATGGGAGCAGTTCTTC.

V gene TRBV25-1 combines with J gene TRBJ2-2; no definite D call. Trimming stripped 5 bases from V and 6 bases from J, with 13 bases between. The CDR3 has 14 residues. Germline V lookup: CDR1 MGHDK, CDR2 SYGVNS. As DNA, the CDR3 is TGTGCCAGCAGTTCACGCGTCCAGTCCGGGGAGCTGTTTTTT. This encodes CASSSRVQSGELFF.